This T cell receptor beta chain is drawn from a study of control samples from healthy donors and cancer patients. CDR3 length: 16 amino acids. The junction had 11 bases not matched to a gene; V was cut back by 3 bases and J by 7 bases. CDR1 WNHNN and CDR2 SYGVQD come from the germline V gene (reference sequence). Here immunoSEQ multiplex PCR was the method, and the copy in TCRdb shows in-frame clones only, minus some. The sample lists 180,000 or so clones, 85% to 95% occurring once. The receptor was isolated from a woman aged 60-75 years in good health. V is TRBV10-1 and J is TRBJ2-1, with TRBD1 matching 8 bases. The sequenced sample consisted of blood. As DNA, the CDR3 is TGCGCCAGCAGTGACCCCAAACGACAGGGGAAGAATGAGCAGTTCTTC. Encoded protein: CASSDPKRQGKNEQFF.